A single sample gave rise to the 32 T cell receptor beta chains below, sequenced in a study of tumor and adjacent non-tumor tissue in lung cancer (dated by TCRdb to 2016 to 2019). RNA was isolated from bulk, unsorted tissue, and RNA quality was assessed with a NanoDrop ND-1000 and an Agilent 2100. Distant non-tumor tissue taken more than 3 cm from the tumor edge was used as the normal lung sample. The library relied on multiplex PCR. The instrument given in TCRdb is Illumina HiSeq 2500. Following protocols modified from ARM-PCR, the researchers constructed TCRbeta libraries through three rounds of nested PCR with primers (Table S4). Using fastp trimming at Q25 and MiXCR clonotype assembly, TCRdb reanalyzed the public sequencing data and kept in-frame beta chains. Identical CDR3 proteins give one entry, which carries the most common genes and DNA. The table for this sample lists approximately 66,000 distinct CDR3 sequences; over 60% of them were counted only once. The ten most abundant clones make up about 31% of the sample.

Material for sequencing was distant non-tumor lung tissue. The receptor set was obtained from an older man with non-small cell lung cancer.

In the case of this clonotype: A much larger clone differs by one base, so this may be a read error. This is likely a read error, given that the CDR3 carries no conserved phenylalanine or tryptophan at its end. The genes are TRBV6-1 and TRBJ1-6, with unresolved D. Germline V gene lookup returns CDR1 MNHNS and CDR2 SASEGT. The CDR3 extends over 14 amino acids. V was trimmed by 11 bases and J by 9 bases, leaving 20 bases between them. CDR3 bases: TGTGCCGCGAGGCCCTTTAACCCATCTTCACCCCTCCACATT. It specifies CAARPFNPSSPLHI.

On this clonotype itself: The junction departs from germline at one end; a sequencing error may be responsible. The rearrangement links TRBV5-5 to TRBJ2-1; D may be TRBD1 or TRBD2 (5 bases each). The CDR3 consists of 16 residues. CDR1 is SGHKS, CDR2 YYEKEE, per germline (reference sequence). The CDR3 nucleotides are TGTGCCAGCAGCCCAGCCACGGGACCAGCGTCGAATGAGCAGTTATTC. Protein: CASSPATGPASNEQLF.

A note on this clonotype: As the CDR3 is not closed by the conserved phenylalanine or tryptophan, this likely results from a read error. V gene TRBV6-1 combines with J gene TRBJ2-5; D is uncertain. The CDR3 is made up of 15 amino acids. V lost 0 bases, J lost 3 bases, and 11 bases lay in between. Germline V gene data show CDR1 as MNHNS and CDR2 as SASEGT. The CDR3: CASSEAPRYKETQYL. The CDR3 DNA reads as TGTGCCAGCAGTGAAGCGCCCAGATACAAAGAGACCCAGTACTTA.

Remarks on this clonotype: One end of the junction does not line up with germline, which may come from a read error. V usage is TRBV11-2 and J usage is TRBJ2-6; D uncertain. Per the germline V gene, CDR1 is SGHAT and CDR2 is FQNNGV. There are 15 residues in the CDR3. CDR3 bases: TGTGCCAGCAGCCATAGAAGCTCTGAGGCCAACGTCCTGACTTTC. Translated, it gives CASSHRSSEANVLTF.

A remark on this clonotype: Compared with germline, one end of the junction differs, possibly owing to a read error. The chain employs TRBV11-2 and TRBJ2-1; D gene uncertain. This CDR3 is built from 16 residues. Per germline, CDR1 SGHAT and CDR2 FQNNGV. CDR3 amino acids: CASNLEVGWEYNEQFF. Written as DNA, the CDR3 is TGTGCCAGCAACTTAGAAGTGGGGTGGGAATACAATGAGCAATTCTTC.

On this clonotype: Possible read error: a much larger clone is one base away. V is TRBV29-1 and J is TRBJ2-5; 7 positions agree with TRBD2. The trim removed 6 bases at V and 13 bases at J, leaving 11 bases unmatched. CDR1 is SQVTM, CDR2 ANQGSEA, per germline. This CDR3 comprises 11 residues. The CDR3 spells CSVGGVRWRYF. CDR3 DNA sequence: TGCAGCGTGGGGGGGGTCAGGTGGAGGTACTTC.

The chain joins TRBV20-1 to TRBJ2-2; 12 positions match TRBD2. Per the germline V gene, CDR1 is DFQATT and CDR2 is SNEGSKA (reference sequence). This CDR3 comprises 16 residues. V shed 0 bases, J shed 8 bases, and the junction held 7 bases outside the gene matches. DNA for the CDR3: TGCAGTGCTAGAGACACTAGCGGGAGGAGTTCTGGGGAGCTGTTTTTT. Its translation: CSARDTSGRSSGELFF.

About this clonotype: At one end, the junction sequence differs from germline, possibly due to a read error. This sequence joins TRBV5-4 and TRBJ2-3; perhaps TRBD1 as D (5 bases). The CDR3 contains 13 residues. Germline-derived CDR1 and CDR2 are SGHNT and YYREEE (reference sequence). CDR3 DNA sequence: TGTGCCAGCAGCCTGCAGGGCACAGATATGCAGTATTTT. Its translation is CASSLQGTDMQYF.

The CDR3 sequence: CASSSLSGLSTDTKYF. The DNA of the CDR3 is TGTGCCAGCAGCTCCCTTAGCGGCCTTAGCACAGACACGAAGTATTTT. V and J are TRBV11-2 and TRBJ2-3; D might be TRBD2 (6 bases). The V gene's germline CDR1 is SGHAT and CDR2 FQNNGV. The V and J ends lost 4 bases and 13 bases respectively, with 27 bases between them. CDR3 length equals 16 residues.

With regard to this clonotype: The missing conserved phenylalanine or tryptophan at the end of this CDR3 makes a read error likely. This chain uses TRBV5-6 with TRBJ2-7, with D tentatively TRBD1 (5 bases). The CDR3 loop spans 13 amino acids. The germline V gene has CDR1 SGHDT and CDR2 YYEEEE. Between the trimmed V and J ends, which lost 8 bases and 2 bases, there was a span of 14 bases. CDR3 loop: CASVGQGPYEQYL. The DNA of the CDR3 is TGTGCCAGTGTGGGGCAGGGTCCCTACGAGCAGTACCTC.

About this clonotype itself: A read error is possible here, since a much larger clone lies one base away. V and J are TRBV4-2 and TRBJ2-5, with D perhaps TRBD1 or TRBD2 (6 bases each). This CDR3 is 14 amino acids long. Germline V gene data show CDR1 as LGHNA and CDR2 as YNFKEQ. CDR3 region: CAGSRAGGGETQYF. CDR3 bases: TGTGCCGGCAGCCGCGCCGGAGGGGGAGAGACCCAGTACTTC.

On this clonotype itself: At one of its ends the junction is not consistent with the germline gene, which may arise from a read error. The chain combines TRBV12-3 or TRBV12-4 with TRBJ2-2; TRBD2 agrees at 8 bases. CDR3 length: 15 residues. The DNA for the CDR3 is TGTGCCAGCACGACGACGGGGGGGCTCACCTGGGAACTGTTTTTT. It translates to CASTTTGGLTWELFF.

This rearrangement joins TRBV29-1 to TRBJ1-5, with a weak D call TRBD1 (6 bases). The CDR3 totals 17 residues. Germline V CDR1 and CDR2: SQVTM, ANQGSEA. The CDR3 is CSVDTGTWGSSNQPQHF. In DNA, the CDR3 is TGCAGTGTAGACACCGGGACATGGGGTTCGAGCAATCAGCCCCAGCATTTT. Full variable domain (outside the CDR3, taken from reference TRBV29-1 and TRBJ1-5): SAVISQKPSRDICQRGTSLTIQCQVDSQVTMMFWYRQQPGQSLTLIATANQGSEATYESGFVIDKFPISRPNLTFSTLTVSNMSPEDSSIYLCSVDTGTWGSSNQPQHFGDGTRLSIL.

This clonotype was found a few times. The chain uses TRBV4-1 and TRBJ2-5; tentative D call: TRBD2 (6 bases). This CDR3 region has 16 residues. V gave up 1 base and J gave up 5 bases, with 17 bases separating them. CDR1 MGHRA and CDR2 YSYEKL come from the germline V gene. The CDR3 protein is CASSQAGGRPRETQYF. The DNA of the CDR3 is TGCGCCAGCAGCCAAGCTGGGGGGAGGCCCAGGGAGACCCAGTACTTC.

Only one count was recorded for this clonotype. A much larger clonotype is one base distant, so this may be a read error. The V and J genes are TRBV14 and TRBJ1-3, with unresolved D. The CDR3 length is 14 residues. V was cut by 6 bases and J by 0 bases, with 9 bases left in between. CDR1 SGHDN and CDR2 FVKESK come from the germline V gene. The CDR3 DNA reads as TGTGCCAGCAGTTCCGGTACCTCTGGAAACACCATATATTTT. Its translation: CASSSGTSGNTIYF.

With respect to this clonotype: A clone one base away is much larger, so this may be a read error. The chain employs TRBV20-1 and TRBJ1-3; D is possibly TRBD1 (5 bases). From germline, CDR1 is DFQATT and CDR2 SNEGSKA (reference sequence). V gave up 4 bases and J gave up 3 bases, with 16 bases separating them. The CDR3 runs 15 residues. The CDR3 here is CSATPQGNFGNTIYF. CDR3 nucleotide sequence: TGCAGTGCTACACCCCAGGGAAACTTTGGAAACACCATATATTTT.

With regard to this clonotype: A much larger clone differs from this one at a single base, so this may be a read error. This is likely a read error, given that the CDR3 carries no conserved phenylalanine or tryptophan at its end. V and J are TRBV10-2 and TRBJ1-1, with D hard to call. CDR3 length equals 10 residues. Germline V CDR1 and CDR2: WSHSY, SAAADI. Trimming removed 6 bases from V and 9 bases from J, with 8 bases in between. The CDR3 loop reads CASSGPQAFY. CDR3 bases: TGCGCCAGCAGCGGGCCGCAAGCTTTCTAT.

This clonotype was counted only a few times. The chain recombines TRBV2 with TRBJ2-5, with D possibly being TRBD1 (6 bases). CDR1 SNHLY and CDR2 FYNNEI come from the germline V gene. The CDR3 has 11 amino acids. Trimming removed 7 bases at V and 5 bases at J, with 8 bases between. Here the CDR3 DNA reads TGTGCCAGCACAGGGGATGAGACCCAGTACTTC. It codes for CASTGDETQYF.

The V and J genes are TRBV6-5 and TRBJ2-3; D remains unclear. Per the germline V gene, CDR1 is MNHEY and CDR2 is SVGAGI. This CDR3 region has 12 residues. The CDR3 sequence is CASCPSTDTQYF. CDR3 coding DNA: TGTGCTAGCTGTCCCAGTACAGATACGCAGTATTTT.

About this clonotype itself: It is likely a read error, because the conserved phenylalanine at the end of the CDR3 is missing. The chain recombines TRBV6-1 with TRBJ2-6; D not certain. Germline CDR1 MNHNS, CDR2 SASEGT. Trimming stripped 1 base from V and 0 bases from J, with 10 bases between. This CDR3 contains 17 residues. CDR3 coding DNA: TGTGCCAGCAGTGAAGGGATGGATTACTCTGGGGCCAACGTCCTGACTTCC. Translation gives CASSEGMDYSGANVLTS.

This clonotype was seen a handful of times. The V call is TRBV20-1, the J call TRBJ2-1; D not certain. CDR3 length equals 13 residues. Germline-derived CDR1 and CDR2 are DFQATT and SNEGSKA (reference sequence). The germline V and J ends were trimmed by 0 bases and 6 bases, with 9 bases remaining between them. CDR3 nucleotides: TGCAGTGCTAGAGAGTTACTGGTCAATGAGCAGTTCTTC. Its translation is CSARELLVNEQFF.

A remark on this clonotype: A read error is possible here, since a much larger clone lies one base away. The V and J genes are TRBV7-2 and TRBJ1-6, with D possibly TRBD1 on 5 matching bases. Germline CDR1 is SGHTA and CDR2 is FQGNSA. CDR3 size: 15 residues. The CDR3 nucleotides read TGTGCCAGCAGCCCAAGGAGGGGCAATAATTCACCCATCCACTTT. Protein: CASSPRRGNNSPIHF.

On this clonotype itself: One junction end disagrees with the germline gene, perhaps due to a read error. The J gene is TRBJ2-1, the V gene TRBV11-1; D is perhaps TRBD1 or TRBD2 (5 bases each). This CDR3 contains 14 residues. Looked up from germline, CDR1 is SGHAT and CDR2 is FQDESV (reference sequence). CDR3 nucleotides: TGTGCCAGCAGCCCCCGGCCAGGGACGGATGAACAGTTCTTC. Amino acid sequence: CASSPRPGTDEQFF.

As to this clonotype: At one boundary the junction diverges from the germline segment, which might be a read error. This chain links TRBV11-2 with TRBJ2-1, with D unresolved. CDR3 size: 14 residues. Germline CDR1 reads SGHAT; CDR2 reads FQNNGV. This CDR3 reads CANSLVVLLNEQFF. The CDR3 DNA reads TGTGCCAACAGCTTAGTAGTACTTTTAAATGAGCAGTTCTTC.

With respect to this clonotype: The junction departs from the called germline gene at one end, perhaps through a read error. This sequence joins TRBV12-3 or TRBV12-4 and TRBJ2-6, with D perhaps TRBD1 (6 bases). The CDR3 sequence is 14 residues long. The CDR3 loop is CASSSSLGANVLAF. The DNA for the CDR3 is TGTGCCAGCAGTTCCTCACTGGGGGCCAACGTCCTGGCTTTC.

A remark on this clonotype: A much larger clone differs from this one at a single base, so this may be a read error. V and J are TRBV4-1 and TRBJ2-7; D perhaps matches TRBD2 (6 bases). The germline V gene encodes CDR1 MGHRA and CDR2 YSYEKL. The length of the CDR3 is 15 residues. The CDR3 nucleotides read TGCGCCAGCAGCCCCCGTGGAGGGGTCCACTACGAGCTGTACTTC. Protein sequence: CASSPRGGVHYELYF.

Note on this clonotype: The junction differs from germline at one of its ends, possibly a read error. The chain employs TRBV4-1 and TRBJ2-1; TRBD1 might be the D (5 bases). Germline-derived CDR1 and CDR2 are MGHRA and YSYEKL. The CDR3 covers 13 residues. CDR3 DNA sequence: TGCACCAGCAACCAAGATTTGGGGCCCGAGCAGTTCTTC. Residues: CTSNQDLGPEQFF.

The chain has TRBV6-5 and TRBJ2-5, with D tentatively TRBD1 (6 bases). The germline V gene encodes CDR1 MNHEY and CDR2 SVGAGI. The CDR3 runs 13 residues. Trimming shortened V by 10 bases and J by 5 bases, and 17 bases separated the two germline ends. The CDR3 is CAIRRGTDETQYF. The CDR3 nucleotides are TGTGCCATCCGCAGGGGCACAGATGAGACCCAGTACTTC.

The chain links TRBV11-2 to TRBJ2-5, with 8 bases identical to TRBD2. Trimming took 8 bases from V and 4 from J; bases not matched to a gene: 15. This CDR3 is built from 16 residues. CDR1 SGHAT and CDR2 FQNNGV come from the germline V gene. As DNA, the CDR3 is TGTGCCAGCGGCTCAGCGGGGGTGACGTATGGAGAGACCCAGTACTTC. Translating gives CASGSAGVTYGETQYF. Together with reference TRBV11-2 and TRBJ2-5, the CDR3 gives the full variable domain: EAGVAQSPRYKIIEKRQSVAFWCNPISGHATLYWYQQILGQGPKLLIQFQNNGVVDDSQLPKDRFSAERLKGVDSTLKIQPAKLEDSAVYLCASGSAGVTYGETQYFGPGTRLLVL.

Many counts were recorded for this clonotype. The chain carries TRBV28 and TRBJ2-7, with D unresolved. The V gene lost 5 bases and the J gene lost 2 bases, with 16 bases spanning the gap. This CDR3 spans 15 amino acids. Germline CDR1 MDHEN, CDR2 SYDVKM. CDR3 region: CASSPFGPFTYEQYF. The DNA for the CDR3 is TGTGCCAGCAGTCCTTTTGGGCCGTTTACCTACGAGCAGTACTTC.

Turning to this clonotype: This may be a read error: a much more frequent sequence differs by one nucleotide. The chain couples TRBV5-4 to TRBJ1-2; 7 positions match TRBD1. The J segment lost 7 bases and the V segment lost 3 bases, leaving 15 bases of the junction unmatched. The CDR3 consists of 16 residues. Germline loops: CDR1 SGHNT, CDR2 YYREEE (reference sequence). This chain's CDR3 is CASSSTGSSISCGYTF. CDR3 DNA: TGTGCCAGCAGCTCGACAGGGTCCAGTATTAGCTGTGGCTACACCTTC.

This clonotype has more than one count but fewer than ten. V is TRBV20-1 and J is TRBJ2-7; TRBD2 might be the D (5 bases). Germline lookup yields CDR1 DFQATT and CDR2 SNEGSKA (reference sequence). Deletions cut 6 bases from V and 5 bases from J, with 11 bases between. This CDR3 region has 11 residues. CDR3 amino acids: CSARDKHEQYF. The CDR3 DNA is TGCAGTGCCCGGGATAAACACGAGCAGTACTTC.